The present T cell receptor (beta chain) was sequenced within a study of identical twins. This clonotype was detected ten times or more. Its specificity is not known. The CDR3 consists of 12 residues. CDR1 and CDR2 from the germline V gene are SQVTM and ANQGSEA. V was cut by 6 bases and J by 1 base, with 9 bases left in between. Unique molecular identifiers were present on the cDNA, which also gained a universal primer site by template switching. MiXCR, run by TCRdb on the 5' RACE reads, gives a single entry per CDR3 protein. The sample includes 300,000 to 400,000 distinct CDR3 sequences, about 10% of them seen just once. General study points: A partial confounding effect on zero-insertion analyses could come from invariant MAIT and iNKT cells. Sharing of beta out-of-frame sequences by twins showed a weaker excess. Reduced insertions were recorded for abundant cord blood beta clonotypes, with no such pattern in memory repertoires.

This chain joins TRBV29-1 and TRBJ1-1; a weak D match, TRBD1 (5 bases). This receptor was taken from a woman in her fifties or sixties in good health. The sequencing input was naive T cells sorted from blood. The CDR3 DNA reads TGCAGCGTCAAGGGGAGGAACACTGAAGCTTTCTTT. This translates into CSVKGRNTEAFF.